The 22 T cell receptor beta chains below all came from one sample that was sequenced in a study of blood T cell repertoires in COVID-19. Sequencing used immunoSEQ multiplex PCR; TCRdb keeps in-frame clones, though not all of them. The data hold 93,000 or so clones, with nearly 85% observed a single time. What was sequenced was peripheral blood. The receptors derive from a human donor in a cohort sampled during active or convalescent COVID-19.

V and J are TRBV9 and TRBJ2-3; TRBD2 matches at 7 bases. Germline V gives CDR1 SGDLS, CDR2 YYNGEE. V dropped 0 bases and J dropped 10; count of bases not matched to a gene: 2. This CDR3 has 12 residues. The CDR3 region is CASSVGAGAQYF. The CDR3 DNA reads TGTGCCAGCAGCGTAGGTGCGGGGGCGCAGTATTTT.

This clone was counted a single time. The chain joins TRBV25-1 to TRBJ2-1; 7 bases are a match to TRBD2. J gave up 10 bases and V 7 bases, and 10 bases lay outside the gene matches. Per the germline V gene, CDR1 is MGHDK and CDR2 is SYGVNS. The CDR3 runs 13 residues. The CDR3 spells CASTWDYGGEQFF. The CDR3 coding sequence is TGTGCCAGCACCTGGGACTACGGGGGGGAGCAGTTCTTC.

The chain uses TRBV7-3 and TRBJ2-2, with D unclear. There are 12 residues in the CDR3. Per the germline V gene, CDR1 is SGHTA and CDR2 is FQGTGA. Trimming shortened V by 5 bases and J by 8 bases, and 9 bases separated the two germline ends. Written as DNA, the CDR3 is TGTGCCAGCAGCCTAATCGGGGGGGAGCTGTTTTTT. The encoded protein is CASSLIGGELFF.

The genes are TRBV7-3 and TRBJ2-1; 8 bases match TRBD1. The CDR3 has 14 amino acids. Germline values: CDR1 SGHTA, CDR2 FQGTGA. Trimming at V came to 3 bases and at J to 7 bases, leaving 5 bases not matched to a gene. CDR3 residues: CASSFTDRDNEQFF. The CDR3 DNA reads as TGTGCCAGCAGCTTTACGGACAGGGATAATGAGCAGTTCTTC. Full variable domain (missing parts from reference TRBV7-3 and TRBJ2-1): GAGVSQTPSNKVTEKGKYVELRCDPISGHTALYWYRQSLGQGPEFLIYFQGTGAADDSGLPNDRFFAVRPEGSVSTLKIQRTERGDSAVYLCASSFTDRDNEQFFGPGTRLTVL.

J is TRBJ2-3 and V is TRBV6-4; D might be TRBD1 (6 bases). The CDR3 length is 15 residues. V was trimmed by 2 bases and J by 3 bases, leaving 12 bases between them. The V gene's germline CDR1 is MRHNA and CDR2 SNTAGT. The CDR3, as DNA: TGTGCCAGCAGTGACGAGCCGCAGGGGACAGATACGCAGTATTTT. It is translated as CASSDEPQGTDTQYF.

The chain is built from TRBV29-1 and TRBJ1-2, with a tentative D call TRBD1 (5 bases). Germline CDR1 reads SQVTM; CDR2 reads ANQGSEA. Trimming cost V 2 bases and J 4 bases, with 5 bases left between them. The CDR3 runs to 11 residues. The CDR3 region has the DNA TGCAGCGTTGAACAGGGCTATGGCTACACCTTC. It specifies CSVEQGYGYTF.

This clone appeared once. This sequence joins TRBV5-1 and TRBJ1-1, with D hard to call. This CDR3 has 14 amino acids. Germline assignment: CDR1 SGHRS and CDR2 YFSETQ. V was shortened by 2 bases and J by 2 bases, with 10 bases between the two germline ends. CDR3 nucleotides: TGCGCCAGCAGCTTCAACGGTCCTAACACTGAAGCTTTCTTT. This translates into CASSFNGPNTEAFF.

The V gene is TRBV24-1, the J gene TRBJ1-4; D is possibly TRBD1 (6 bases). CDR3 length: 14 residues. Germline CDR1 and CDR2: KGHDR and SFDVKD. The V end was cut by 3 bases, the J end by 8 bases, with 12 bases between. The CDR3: CATSDANQGEKLFF. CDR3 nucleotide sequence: TGTGCCACCAGTGATGCAAACCAGGGGGAAAAACTGTTTTTT.

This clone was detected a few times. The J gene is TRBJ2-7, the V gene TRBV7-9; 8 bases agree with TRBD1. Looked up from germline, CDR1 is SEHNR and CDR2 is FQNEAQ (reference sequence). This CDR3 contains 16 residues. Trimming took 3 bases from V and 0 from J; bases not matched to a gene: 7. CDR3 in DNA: TGTGCCAGCAGCTTTAGGGACAGGACGCTCTCCTACGAGCAGTACTTC. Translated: CASSFRDRTLSYEQYF.

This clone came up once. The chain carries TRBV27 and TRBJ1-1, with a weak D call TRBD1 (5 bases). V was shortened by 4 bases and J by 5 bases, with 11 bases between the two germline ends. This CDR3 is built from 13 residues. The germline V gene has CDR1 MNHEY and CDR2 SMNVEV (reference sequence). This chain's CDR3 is CASSWGWRTEAFF. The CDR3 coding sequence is TGTGCCAGCAGTTGGGGCTGGCGGACTGAAGCTTTCTTT.

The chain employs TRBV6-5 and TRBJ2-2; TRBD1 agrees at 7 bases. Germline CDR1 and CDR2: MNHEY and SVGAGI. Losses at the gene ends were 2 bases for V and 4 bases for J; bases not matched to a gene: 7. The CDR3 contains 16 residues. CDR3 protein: CASSYKRAGGTGELFF. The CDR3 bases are TGTGCCAGCAGTTACAAGAGGGCAGGGGGCACCGGGGAGCTGTTTTTT.

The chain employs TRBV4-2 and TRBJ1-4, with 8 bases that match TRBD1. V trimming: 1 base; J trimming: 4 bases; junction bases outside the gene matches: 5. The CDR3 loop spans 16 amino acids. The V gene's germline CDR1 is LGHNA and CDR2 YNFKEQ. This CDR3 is CASSQGGTGRNEKLFF. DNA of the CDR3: TGTGCCAGCAGCCAAGGGGGGACAGGCCGTAATGAAAAACTGTTTTTT.

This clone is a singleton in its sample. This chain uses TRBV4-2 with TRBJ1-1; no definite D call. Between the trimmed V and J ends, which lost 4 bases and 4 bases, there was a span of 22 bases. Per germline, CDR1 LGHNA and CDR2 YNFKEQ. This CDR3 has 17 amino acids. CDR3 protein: CASSPSIRSGAGTEAFF. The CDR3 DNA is TGTGCCAGCAGCCCCTCGATTCGTTCCGGTGCGGGCACTGAAGCTTTCTTT.

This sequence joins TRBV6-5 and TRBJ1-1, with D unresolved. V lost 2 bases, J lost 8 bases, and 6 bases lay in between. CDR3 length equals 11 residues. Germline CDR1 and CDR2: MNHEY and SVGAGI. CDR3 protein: CASSYGPEAFF. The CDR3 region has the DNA TGTGCCAGCAGTTACGGGCCCGAAGCTTTCTTT.

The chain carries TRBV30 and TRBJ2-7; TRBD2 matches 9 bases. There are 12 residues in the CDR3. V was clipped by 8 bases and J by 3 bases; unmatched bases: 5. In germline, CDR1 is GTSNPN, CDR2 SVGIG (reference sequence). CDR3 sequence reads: CAALAGVYEQYF. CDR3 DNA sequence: TGTGCCGCTTTAGCGGGGGTCTACGAGCAGTACTTC.

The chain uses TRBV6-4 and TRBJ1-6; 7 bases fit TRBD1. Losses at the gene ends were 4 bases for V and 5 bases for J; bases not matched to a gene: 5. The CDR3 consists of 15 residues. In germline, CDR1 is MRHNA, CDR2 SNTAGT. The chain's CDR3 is CASSATGQNNSPLHF. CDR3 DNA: TGTGCCAGCAGTGCCACGGGACAGAATAATTCACCCCTCCACTTT.

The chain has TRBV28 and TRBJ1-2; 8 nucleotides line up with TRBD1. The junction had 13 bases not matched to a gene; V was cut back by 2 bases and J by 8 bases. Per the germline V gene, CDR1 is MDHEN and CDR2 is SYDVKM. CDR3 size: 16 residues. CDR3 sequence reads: CASSLMSLGQGLGYTF. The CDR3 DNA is TGTGCCAGCAGTTTAATGAGTCTCGGACAGGGATTAGGCTACACCTTC.

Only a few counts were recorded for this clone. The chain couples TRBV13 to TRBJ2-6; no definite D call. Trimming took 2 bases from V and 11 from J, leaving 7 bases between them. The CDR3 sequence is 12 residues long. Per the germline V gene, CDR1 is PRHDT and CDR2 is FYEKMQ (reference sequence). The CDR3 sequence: CASSLIYDVLTF. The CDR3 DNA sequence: TGTGCCAGCAGCTTAATTTATGACGTCCTGACTTTC. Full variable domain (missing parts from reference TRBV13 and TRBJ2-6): AAGVIQSPRHLIKEKRETATLKCYPIPRHDTVYWYQQGPGQDPQFLISFYEKMQSDKGSIPDRFSAQQFSDYHSELNMSSLELGDSALYFCASSLIYDVLTFGAGSRLTVL.

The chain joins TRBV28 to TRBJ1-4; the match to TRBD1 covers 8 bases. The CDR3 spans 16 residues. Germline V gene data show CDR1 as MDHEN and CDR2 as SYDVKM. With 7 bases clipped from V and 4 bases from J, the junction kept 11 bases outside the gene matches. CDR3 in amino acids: CASKSQGASFNEKLFF. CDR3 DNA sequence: TGTGCCAGCAAGAGTCAGGGGGCTTCATTTAATGAAAAACTGTTTTTT.

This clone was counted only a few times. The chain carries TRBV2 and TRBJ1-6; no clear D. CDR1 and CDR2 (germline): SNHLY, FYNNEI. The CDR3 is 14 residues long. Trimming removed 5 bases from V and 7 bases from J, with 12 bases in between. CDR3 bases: TGTGCCAGCAGTCAAATAGACTTGAATTCACCCCTCCACTTT. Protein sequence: CASSQIDLNSPLHF. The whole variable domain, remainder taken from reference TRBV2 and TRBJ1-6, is EPEVTQTPSHQVTQMGQEVILRCVPISNHLYFYWYRQILGQKVEFLVSFYNNEISEKSEIFDDQFSVERPDGSNFTLKIRSTKLEDSAMYFCASSQIDLNSPLHFGNGTRLTVT.

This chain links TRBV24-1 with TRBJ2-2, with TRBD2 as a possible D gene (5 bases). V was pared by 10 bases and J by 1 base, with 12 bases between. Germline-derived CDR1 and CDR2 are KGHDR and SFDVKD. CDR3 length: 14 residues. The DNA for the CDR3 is TGTGCCACGCGAGCGGCACAGAACACCGGGGAGCTGTTTTTT. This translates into CATRAAQNTGELFF.

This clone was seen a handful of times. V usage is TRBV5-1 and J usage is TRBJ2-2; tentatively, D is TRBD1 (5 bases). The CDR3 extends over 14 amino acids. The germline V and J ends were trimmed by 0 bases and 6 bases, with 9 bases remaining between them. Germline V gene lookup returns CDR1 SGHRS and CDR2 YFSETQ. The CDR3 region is CASSLGRQPGELFF. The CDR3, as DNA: TGCGCCAGCAGCTTGGGTAGACAGCCCGGGGAGCTGTTTTTT.